This T cell receptor beta chain was profiled in a study of cytomegalovirus exposure and HLA in healthy donors (dated by TCRdb to about 2017). Regarding the research as a whole: In an earlier analysis of some 550 of the donors, 276 Gb of sequence data and 100 million or so unique TCR beta sequences from 150 million to 200 million T cells were reported. An early release covering roughly 640 HLA-typed donors comprised about 300 gigabases of sequencing data and about 90 million unique TCR sequences. Among the roughly 380 genotyped donors, 81% belonged to the genetic ancestry cluster associated with self-reported Caucasian donors. The study aimed to test whether signatures of past pathogen exposure could be identified by cataloging public T cell receptors. The T cell repertoires of around 730 subjects were profiled by immunosequencing and related to cytomegalovirus serostatus. A separate validation cohort of roughly 110 different subjects was used in addition to the roughly 720-subject first cohort. High-throughput TCR immunosequencing, statistical association of individual TCRs with disease status, and machine learning were combined to predict cytomegalovirus infection status. A later analysis re-analyzed previously published TCR beta repertoires from roughly 690 donors and added high-resolution HLA genotyping to study TCR occurrence patterns. Rather than using new phenotypic data, the later analysis identified candidate immune exposures from TCR beta sequences and from how often those sequences occurred across donors. An earlier analysis of some 600 of the donors applied high-throughput TCR beta sequencing to assess whether each TCR beta V gene segment acted as functional or pseudogenic. Alongside the repertoire data, information on donor age, sex, ethnicity and CMV serostatus was compiled. In a later genetic analysis, genome-wide SNP genotypes for about three fifths of the roughly 670 donors were used, and that subset was treated as a discovery cohort. All discovery cohort repertoires had been generated on a single sequencing platform. Class I and class II HLA loci were covered by the typing at four-digit resolution. Typing coverage varied by locus: about 620-640 donors for A, B, C, DRB1 and DQB1; about 520 for DQA1; about 570 for DPA1; 450 to 480 for DPB1. Several DR-DQ haplotypes were treated as single units for association and clustering because of strong linkage in the cohort. Among some 410 genotyped donors of the cohort, an average of roughly 230,000 unique TCR beta nucleotide sequences was sequenced per donor, of which 15% to 20% were non-productive.

The CDR3 runs 16 residues from the cysteine to the phenylalanine. The CDR3 DNA has 48 bases and is translated from base 1. V has 7 bases trimmed and J has 0 bases trimmed; junction bases matching no gene number 8. CDR1 and CDR2 are drawn from the germline V gene: SQVTM, ANQGSEA. The cohort comprised some 700 healthy bone marrow donors. All cohort members were sampled while nominally healthy, although unrecorded immune exposures were likely present. The donor was CMV seronegative and was included in the group of around 320 seronegative cohort members. Each donor provided a peripheral blood sample, and peripheral blood mononuclear cells were used for TCR beta sequencing. Genomic DNA was extracted from the blood cell samples with the Qiagen DNeasy Blood Extraction Kit. Concerning this clone itself: The target of this receptor is not known. No much larger clone is present one base from it, and per-base qualities are unavailable.

Library generation was performed with the immunoSEQ multiplex PCR assay. A mixture of 60 forward primers for TCR Vbeta segments and 13 reverse primers for TCR Jbeta segments was used in the multiplex PCR. A multiplex PCR assay on genomic DNA amplified the CDR3 region of rearranged TCR beta genes. The amplified TCR beta libraries were sequenced on the Illumina HiSeq System as 87-base-pair reads. As for the original processing: Across the 700 or so repertoires, a later analysis counted 80 million or so unique TCR beta chains, approximately 12 million of which were shared by at least two donors. Raw reads were error-corrected and collapsed into unique sequences with a nearest-neighbor algorithm that merged closely related sequences to remove PCR and sequencing errors. To assign V, D and J gene segments, CDR3 sequences were aligned to IMGT reference sequences. For a sequence to be retained, at least a six-nucleotide match to both a V gene segment and a J gene segment was required. A rearrangement counted as productive if the CDR3 had no stop codons and remained in frame with V and J, and every other rearrangement counted as non-productive. Following IMGT convention, CDR3 was defined as the stretch from the second conserved V-encoded cysteine up to the conserved J-encoded phenylalanine. Sequences without an unambiguous match to a single V gene segment were excluded from the earlier analysis of about 630 of the donors. An earlier analysis of just under 600 of the donors called V segments functional above 56.7% productive rearrangements and segregating when the between-donor standard deviation exceeded 5%. A statistical classification framework was built for diagnosing cytomegalovirus status from the catalog of TCR beta chain sequences. In a later analysis, TCR nucleotide sequences were compared against IMGT/GENE-DB human TR gene sequences so that V and J genes could be assigned. In a later analysis, CDR3 sequences and most-parsimonious VDJ recombination scenarios were assigned using the TCRdist pipeline. In a later analysis, each TCR beta chain was defined by its CDR3 amino acid sequence together with its V-gene family, and reads without a unique V-gene family were excluded. A later analysis removed 600 or so highly shared, low-generation-probability nucleotide sequences to deal with suspected cross-contamination and a sequencing artifact. A later analysis calculated a clonal expansion index for each public chain from normalized within-repertoire ranks of inferred template counts. In a later analysis, generation probabilities were computed with a VDJ recombination model fitted to out-of-frame rearrangements, and the resulting probabilities were checked against IGoR. Hypergeometric tests were used in a later analysis to score TCR-TCR, TCR-HLA and TCR-CMV co-occurrence, with a repertoire-size bias correction applied to the TCR pairs. A later analysis estimated false discovery rates by permuting HLA or CMV assignments 20 times. In a later analysis, co-occurring TCRs were grouped using DBSCAN, with TCRdist sequence similarity added in when clustering inside HLA-allele-positive subsets. Co-occurrence clustering excluded repertoires with fewer than 30,000 or more than 120,000 public chains, plus five with anomalous nucleotide sharing. TCRdb mirrors the immuneACCESS table, restricted to in-frame sequences. Some clones are absent from its copies; in checked studies, under half trace to an unresolved V gene, and the reason for the others is unknown. The V and J calls and clone size come from that table; D and trimming were worked out from the DNA. The sample table shows 150,000 to 200,000 clones, and approximately 78% are seen once. Of the sample, over 1.1% falls within the top ten clones.

Results and caveats for the whole study, not just this receptor: Specific HLA alleles were associated with about 17,000 TCR beta sequences at a false discovery rate of 0.05 in a later analysis. In an earlier analysis of around 600 of the donors, most TCR beta V segments were observed in productive rearrangements about 90% or about 30% of the time, broadly matching IMGT annotations. A cluster of highly shared sequence variants was judged likely to represent a technical artifact of the sequencing pipeline. Linkage disequilibrium might explain the correlated functional status among segregating V segments, but an unknown experimental factor could not be excluded. In a later analysis, HLA-associated TCR beta chains were found to be more clonally expanded and to have lower generation probabilities than equally common non-associated chains. A further reported finding was that TCR beta sequences accurately predicted the HLA-A and HLA-B alleles for most subjects in the first cohort. Because the 87-base-pair reads could not distinguish some IMGT-functional V segments, including TRBV6-2 and TRBV6-3, those segments were excluded. HLA typing was unavailable for some donors at each locus, so association tests used only the typed subset. A later genetic analysis reported fewer N-insertions in productive TCRs among donors in an Asian-associated ancestry cluster than the roughly 650-donor mean. The study gave a list of 150 to 200 TCR beta chains associated with cytomegalovirus. This cohort had only TCR beta chains sequenced, and the lack of alpha or paired-chain data limited which features could be detected. Most TCR sequences were observed very rarely across donors, whereas some public TCRs were present in many individuals. In vitro tests confirmed that a few of the cytomegalovirus-associated TCR beta chains recognize cytomegalovirus antigens. Several of the top co-occurrence clusters appeared to be linked to parvovirus B19, influenza, CMV and Epstein-Barr virus, according to a later analysis. A later genetic analysis associated a missense DCLRE1C variant with V-gene and J-gene trimming of TCR beta chains, and an independent cohort replicated the association. According to the authors, the approach could potentially be generalized to other disease states and immunological phenotypes. Immune exposure information for the cohort was limited to CMV serostatus. A later analysis found that TCR association rates varied across HLA loci, with DRB1 alleles showing the most associated TCRs and HLA-C alleles the fewest. Assigning TCR associations to individual alleles was difficult when HLA alleles, especially DR and DQ, strongly co-occurred. Because counts were too low, 15 to 20 rarely observed V segments, including chromosome 9 orphons, were excluded from the earlier analysis of roughly 580 of the donors. Most CMV-associated TCR beta chains appeared to be HLA-restricted in a later analysis, and the HLA associations seemed to be driven largely by CMV exposure. Cytomegalovirus status was reported to be diagnosed by the classifier with high specificity and sensitivity in both the original and validation cohorts. The presence/absence analyses assumed that sequencing depth was roughly uniform across donors, and that assumption may not be true.

The clonotype comes from a male donor in good health and CMV-seronegative. Here the chain combines TRBV29-1 and TRBJ2-7; 14 of the junction bases match TRBD2. The sample taken for sequencing was PBMCs. The CDR3 in this case is CSAGTSGSLSSYEQYF. The DNA sequence reads TGCAGCGCTGGGACTAGCGGGAGTTTGAGCTCCTACGAGCAGTACTTC.